These 9 T cell receptor beta chains were all obtained from the same sample, sequenced in a study of metastatic and nonmetastatic thyroid tumors. The entire patient cohort was treatment-naive prior to thyroid surgery. From the PCR reads, TCRdb re-called clones with MiXCR. The table shows roughly 20,000 clones, with more than 35% occurring only once. Source material: tumor tissue. These receptors were obtained from a female donor with papillary thyroid cancer or a benign thyroid nodule (not recorded which). Some clones in this sample may be carry-over from other donors' samples.

This clone was counted a few times. This chain uses TRBV10-3 with TRBJ1-2; D call uncertain. The CDR3 spans 13 residues. V shed 3 bases and J shed 8 bases, with 13 bases lying between them. CDR1 is ENHRY and CDR2 is SYGVKD in the germline V gene. This chain's CDR3 is CAISERRTEGYTF. In DNA, the CDR3 is TGTGCCATCAGTGAAAGAAGGACGGAGGGCTACACCTTC.

The chain recombines TRBV6-1 with TRBJ2-3; 7 positions agree with TRBD1. The junction had 6 bases not matched to a gene; V was cut back by 8 bases and J by 4 bases. Germline CDR1 reads MNHNS; CDR2 reads SASEGT. This CDR3 comprises 13 residues. CDR3 sequence (DNA): TGTGCCAGCGAGGGGGCGACATCAGATACGCAGTATTTT. Translating gives CASEGATSDTQYF.

The gene calls are TRBV4-1 and TRBJ1-3; 7 positions match TRBD1. V shed 4 bases and J 4 bases; nucleotides not matched to a gene: 4. The germline CDR1 and CDR2 sequences are MGHRA and YSYEKL. The CDR3 runs 14 residues. The DNA for the CDR3 is TGCGCCAGCAGCCGGACAGGACAAGGAAACACCATATATTTT. Translation: CASSRTGQGNTIYF.

This clone was observed at least ten times. This chain uses TRBV6-6 with TRBJ1-1; D perhaps matches TRBD1 (6 bases). Trimming stripped 2 bases from V and 4 bases from J, with 8 bases between. CDR1 and CDR2 from the germline V gene are MNHNY and SVGAGI (reference sequence). The CDR3 has 13 residues. CDR3 in DNA: TGTGCCAGCAGTTACGAGGGGGGCACTGAAGCTTTCTTT. This sequence encodes CASSYEGGTEAFF.

The V gene is TRBV9, the J gene TRBJ2-3; 11 bases map to TRBD1. Germline V CDR1 and CDR2: SGDLS, YYNGEE. Trimming cost V 0 bases and J 5 bases; bases outside gene matches: 8. The CDR3 runs to 17 residues. This CDR3 is CASSVATGQGAGDTQYF. The CDR3 DNA sequence: TGTGCCAGCAGCGTAGCTACAGGACAGGGGGCCGGAGATACGCAGTATTTT.

This clone appeared a single time. One end of the junction varies from germline; a read error may be responsible. This chain uses TRBV5-1 with TRBJ2-1; 10 bases map to TRBD2. The CDR3 sequence is 15 residues long. Germline V gene lookup returns CDR1 SGHRS and CDR2 YFSETQ. CDR3 loop: CASSLVLAGANEQLF. CDR3 sequence (DNA): TGCGCCAGCAGCTTGGTGCTAGCGGGGGCCAATGAGCAGCTCTTC.

The gene calls are TRBV5-1 and TRBJ2-1; TRBD2 matches 10 bases. The CDR3 extends over 19 amino acids. The J segment lost 3 bases and the V segment lost 0 bases, leaving 12 bases of the junction unmatched. Germline-derived CDR1 and CDR2 are SGHRS and YFSETQ. CDR3 in amino acids: CASSLAGTSVRALYNEQFF. In DNA, the CDR3 is TGCGCCAGCAGCTTGGCCGGGACTAGCGTGAGGGCCCTCTACAATGAGCAGTTCTTC.

The chain has TRBV7-2 and TRBJ1-5; D remains ambiguous. CDR1 SGHTA and CDR2 FQGNSA come from the germline V gene. The CDR3 is 13 residues long. The V end lost 0 bases, the J end lost 4 bases, and 4 bases lay between the germline ends. CDR3 sequence reads: CASSLATNQPQHF. The CDR3 DNA sequence: TGTGCCAGCAGCTTAGCGACTAATCAGCCCCAGCATTTT.

The J gene is TRBJ2-1, the V gene TRBV2; perhaps TRBD2 as D (6 bases). Germline V gives CDR1 SNHLY, CDR2 FYNNEI. The V end lost 3 bases, the J end lost 5 bases, and 8 bases lay between the germline ends. The CDR3 is 13 amino acids. CDR3 residues: CASSEDYNNEQFF. The CDR3 nucleotides read TGTGCCAGCAGTGAGGACTATAACAATGAGCAGTTCTTC.